Following are 17 T cell receptor beta chains from one sample sequenced in a study of human T cells and chemical hapten exposure. TCRdb independently ran MiXCR on the 5' RACE reads; one entry per CDR3 protein. This sample has under 150,000 distinct CDR3 sequences, with around 20% found just once. It was unfractionated whole blood from which total RNA was extracted. The receptor set was obtained from a human donor in good health.

This clonotype was counted a few times. The CDR3 region has the DNA TGTGCCAGCAGCCAGGTCAGTTTCTACGAGCAGTACTTC. It yields the protein CASSQVSFYEQYF. V gene TRBV3-1 combines with J gene TRBJ2-7; D ambiguous. This CDR3 has 13 residues. V was trimmed by 3 bases and J by 3 bases, leaving 9 bases between them. The germline CDR1 and CDR2 sequences are LGHDT and YNNKEL (reference sequence).

This clonotype has more than one count but fewer than ten. The chain uses TRBV3-1 and TRBJ2-3; TRBD2 matches at 13 bases. V was pared by 4 bases and J by 3 bases, with 4 bases of the junction left unmatched. From germline, CDR1 is LGHDT and CDR2 YNNKEL (reference sequence). This CDR3 is 16 amino acids long. CDR3 coding DNA: TGTGCCAGCAGCCGGTCGGGACTAGCGGGAACAGATACGCAGTATTTT. It is translated as CASSRSGLAGTDTQYF.

The sample holds a few counts of this clonotype. In nucleotides, the CDR3 is TGTGCCAGCAGCAAAGTTGAGCGGGAGCAGTTCTTC. This codes for CASSKVEREQFF. The V gene is TRBV21-1, the J gene TRBJ2-1; the table's D gene call, TRBD2, was not cross checked with the DNA. TRBV21-1 is recorded as a pseudogene. The CDR3 has 12 residues.

Ten or more counts support this clonotype. The chain carries TRBV5-1 and TRBJ2-1; D gene unclear. Trimming removed 2 bases from V and 6 bases from J, with 21 bases in between. This CDR3 is built from 17 residues. Germline values: CDR1 SGHRS, CDR2 YFSETQ. The CDR3 DNA reads TGCGCCAGCAGCTTCTTAGGGATGGGAACGTTTGCCAATGAGCAGTTCTTC. This translates into CASSFLGMGTFANEQFF. The full variable domain, with the rest looked up from reference TRBV5-1 and TRBJ2-1, is KAGVTQTPRYLIKTRGQQVTLSCSPISGHRSVSWYQQTPGQGLQFLFEYFSETQRNKGNFPGRFSGRQFSNSRSEMNVSTLELGDSALYLCASSFLGMGTFANEQFFGPGTRLTVL.

This clonotype was detected only a few times. The CDR3 is CATSRGQEAFF. In DNA form, the CDR3 reads TGTGCCACCAGCAGAGGACAGGAGGCTTTCTTT. This chain joins TRBV15 and TRBJ1-1, with D maybe TRBD1 (6 bases). Germline lookup yields CDR1 LNHNV and CDR2 YYDKDF (reference sequence). CDR3 length: 11 residues. Deletions cut 1 base from V and 11 bases from J, with 8 bases between. Full variable domain (outside the CDR3, taken from reference TRBV15 and TRBJ1-1): DAMVIQNPRYQVTQFGKPVTLSCSQTLNHNVMYWYQQKSSQAPKLLFHYYDKDFNNEADTPDNFQSRRPNTSFCFLDIRSPGLGDTAMYLCATSRGQEAFFGQGTRLTVV.

The V gene is TRBV30, the J gene TRBJ2-5, with a weak D call TRBD1 (5 bases). V gave up 4 bases and J gave up 1 base, with 7 bases separating them. The CDR3 runs to 12 residues. Germline loops: CDR1 GTSNPN, CDR2 SVGIG (reference sequence). CDR3 sequence (DNA): TGTGCCTGGATGGACATCCAAGAGACCCAGTACTTC. Residues: CAWMDIQETQYF.

This clonotype was observed a few times. V gene TRBV6-5 combines with J gene TRBJ1-2; D is uncertain. The germline gives CDR1 MNHEY, CDR2 SVGAGI. The V end lost 0 bases, the J end lost 1 base, and 6 bases lay between the germline ends. This CDR3 has 14 residues. CDR3 sequence (DNA): TGTGCCAGCAGTTACTCGCGGTTTAACTATGGCTACACCTTC. Its translation: CASSYSRFNYGYTF.

This clonotype was picked up many times. In DNA, the CDR3 is TGCGCCAGCAGCCAGGATCAGGGCCGCCGCTCCTACGAGCAGTACTTC. Translating gives CASSQDQGRRSYEQYF. J is TRBJ2-7 and V is TRBV4-1; possible D gene TRBD1, 5 bases. Trimming left V 3 bases short and J 0 bases short, with 15 bases between. The CDR3 has 16 residues. The germline CDR1 and CDR2 sequences are MGHRA and YSYEKL.

V gene TRBV28 combines with J gene TRBJ1-6; D ambiguous. With 2 bases removed from V and 13 bases from J, the gap between germline ends came to 15 bases. Germline CDR1 and CDR2: MDHEN and SYDVKM. The CDR3 length is 14 residues. The chain's CDR3 is CASSLQGRFVPLHF. DNA of the CDR3: TGTGCCAGCAGTTTACAAGGGCGCTTTGTCCCCCTCCACTTT. Drawing the rest from reference TRBV28 and TRBJ1-6, the complete variable domain is DVKVTQSSRYLVKRTGEKVFLECVQDMDHENMFWYRQDPGLGLRLIYFSYDVKMKEKGDIPEGYSVSREKKERFSLILESASTNQTSMYLCASSLQGRFVPLHFGNGTRLTVT.

This clonotype has more than one count but fewer than ten. The CDR3 is CATLGLGQGAADTQYF. CDR3 DNA sequence: TGTGCCACCCTTGGCCTGGGACAGGGGGCGGCAGATACGCAGTATTTT. This sequence joins TRBV27 and TRBJ2-3; 12 nucleotides match TRBD1. The length of the CDR3 is 16 residues. The V gene's germline CDR1 is MNHEY and CDR2 SMNVEV (reference sequence). The junction had 12 bases not matched to a gene; V was cut back by 10 bases and J by 4 bases.

The chain uses TRBV28 and TRBJ2-1; a possible D gene is TRBD2 (5 bases). Per germline, CDR1 MDHEN and CDR2 SYDVKM. Trimming stripped 4 bases from V and 3 bases from J, with 16 bases between. CDR3 length: 16 amino acids. The CDR3 sequence: CASSWGGGGSYNEQFF. The CDR3 DNA reads as TGTGCCAGCAGTTGGGGTGGCGGAGGCAGCTACAATGAGCAGTTCTTC. The full variable domain, rest sourced from reference TRBV28 and TRBJ2-1, is DVKVTQSSRYLVKRTGEKVFLECVQDMDHENMFWYRQDPGLGLRLIYFSYDVKMKEKGDIPEGYSVSREKKERFSLILESASTNQTSMYLCASSWGGGGSYNEQFFGPGTRLTVL.

The genes are TRBV29-1 and TRBJ2-7, with D tentatively TRBD2 (6 bases). Per germline, CDR1 SQVTM and CDR2 ANQGSEA. The V end lost 6 bases, the J end lost 3 bases, and 9 bases lay between the germline ends. This CDR3 is built from 11 residues. The CDR3 loop is CSVREFYEQYF. As DNA, the CDR3 is TGCAGCGTCCGGGAGTTCTACGAGCAGTACTTC.

The CDR3 here is CASSFRWRAEGSNQPQHF. The CDR3 bases are TGCGCCAGCAGCTTCCGTTGGAGGGCAGAAGGAAGCAATCAGCCCCAGCATTTT. V usage is TRBV5-1 and J usage is TRBJ1-5; unclear D gene. The V end was cut by 2 bases, the J end by 1 base, with 19 bases between. Looked up from germline, CDR1 is SGHRS and CDR2 is YFSETQ. The CDR3 is made up of 18 amino acids.

V is TRBV5-5 and J is TRBJ1-1; D may be TRBD1 (5 bases). Trimming took 1 base from V and 5 from J, leaving 9 bases between them. This CDR3 is built from 13 residues. Germline V gene sequence: CDR1 SGHKS, CDR2 YYEKEE (reference sequence). The CDR3 DNA sequence: TGTGCCAGCAGCTTGCAGGGTTGGACTGAAGCTTTCTTT. Its protein is CASSLQGWTEAFF.

This clonotype appeared a few times. The V gene is TRBV6-5, the J gene TRBJ2-7; TRBD2 matches 7 bases. CDR3 length equals 14 residues. The V and J ends lost 2 bases and 2 bases, in that order; junction bases with no gene match: 3. Germline V lookup: CDR1 MNHEY, CDR2 SVGAGI. For the CDR3, the DNA is TGTGCCAGCAGTTACGGGGGGGTACCCTACGAGCAGTACTTC. This codes for CASSYGGVPYEQYF.

The chain joins TRBV12-3 or TRBV12-4 to TRBJ2-7; 10 bases match TRBD1. V was pared by 5 bases and J by 3 bases, with 16 bases of the junction left unmatched. This CDR3 is built from 18 residues. CDR3 residues: CASSDFKGGTGVHYEQYF. DNA for the CDR3: TGTGCCAGCAGTGATTTCAAGGGTGGGACAGGGGTCCACTACGAGCAGTACTTC.

The chain combines TRBV7-9 with TRBJ1-1; D is unresolved. V dropped 4 bases and J dropped 10 bases, with 7 bases sitting between them. The CDR3 has 10 residues. Per the germline V gene, CDR1 is SEHNR and CDR2 is FQNEAQ (reference sequence). The CDR3 nucleotides read TGTGCCAGCAGCTCTTTGGGAGCTTTCTTT. The encoded protein is CASSSLGAFF.